The entry that follows covers one T cell receptor beta chain sequence. Antigen: not known. A read error may be the cause here, since a much bigger clone is one base away. The sample is drawn from a study of shared clonotypes between healthy human individuals. Across the study: CD4 naive and memory got three plates each, CD8 naive two, CD8 memory one.

For each subset, genomic DNA was distributed in equal portions over several immunoSEQ plates. Sequenced by immunoSEQ multiplex PCR; TCRdb stores in-frame clones only, minus some. The repertoire includes 2 million to 2.5 million clones, approximately 94% of them detected once, and around 0.13% sits in the top ten. Points from the study as a whole: Blood was the only sampled material, and tissue repertoires likely differ. Roughly 4.6% of naive CD4 clonotypes were common to a handful of donors.

This CDR3 is built from 13 residues. Per germline, CDR1 SGHNT and CDR2 YYREEE (reference sequence). Trimming pared 5 bases from V and 1 base from J, leaving 9 bases between. This sequence was found in a man aged 18 to 29 in good health. V is TRBV5-4 and J is TRBJ1-1, with D perhaps matching TRBD1 (6 bases). The sequenced material came from naive CD4+ T cells sorted from blood. Subset denoted: CD45RA+ positively selected. The CDR3 sequence is CASRYRENTEAFF. For the CDR3, the DNA is TGTGCCAGCAGATACAGGGAGAACACTGAAGCTTTCTTT.